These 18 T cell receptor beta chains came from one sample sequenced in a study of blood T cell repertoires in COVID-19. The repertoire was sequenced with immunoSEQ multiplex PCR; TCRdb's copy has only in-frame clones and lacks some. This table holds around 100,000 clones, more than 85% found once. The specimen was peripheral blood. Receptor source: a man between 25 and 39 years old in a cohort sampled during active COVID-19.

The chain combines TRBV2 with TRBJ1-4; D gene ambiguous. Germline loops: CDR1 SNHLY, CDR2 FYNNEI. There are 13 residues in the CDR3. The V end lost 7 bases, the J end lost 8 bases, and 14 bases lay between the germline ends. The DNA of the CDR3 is TGTGCCAGCACGGCCCAGGTGGCAGAAAAACTGTTTTTT. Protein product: CASTAQVAEKLFF. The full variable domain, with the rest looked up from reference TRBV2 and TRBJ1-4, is EPEVTQTPSHQVTQMGQEVILRCVPISNHLYFYWYRQILGQKVEFLVSFYNNEISEKSEIFDDQFSVERPDGSNFTLKIRSTKLEDSAMYFCASTAQVAEKLFFGSGTQLSVL.

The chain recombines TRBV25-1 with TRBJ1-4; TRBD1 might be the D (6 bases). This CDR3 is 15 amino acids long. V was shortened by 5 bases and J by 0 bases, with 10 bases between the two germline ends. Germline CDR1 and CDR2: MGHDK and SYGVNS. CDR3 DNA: TGTGCCAGCAGTTTACAGGGCCCAACTAATGAAAAACTGTTTTTT. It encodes CASSLQGPTNEKLFF.

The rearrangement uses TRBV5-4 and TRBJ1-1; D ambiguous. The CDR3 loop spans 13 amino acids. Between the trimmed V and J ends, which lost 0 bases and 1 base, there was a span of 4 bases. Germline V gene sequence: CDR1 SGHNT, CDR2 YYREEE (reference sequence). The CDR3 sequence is CASSLAGNTEAFF. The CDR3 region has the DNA TGTGCCAGCAGCTTGGCGGGGAACACTGAAGCTTTCTTT.

The CDR3 nucleotides are TGTGCCAGTAGTCACGGGGAGCTGTTTTTT. Amino acids: CASSHGELFF. The rearrangement links TRBV19 to TRBJ2-2; unclear D gene. CDR1 and CDR2 from the germline V gene are LNHDA and SQIVND (reference sequence). V lost 5 bases to trimming and J lost 7 bases, with 2 bases between them. This CDR3 has 10 amino acids.

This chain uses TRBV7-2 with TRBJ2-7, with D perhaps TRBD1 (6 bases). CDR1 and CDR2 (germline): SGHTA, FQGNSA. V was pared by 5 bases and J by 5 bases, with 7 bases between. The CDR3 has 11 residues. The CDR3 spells CASSAGDEQYF. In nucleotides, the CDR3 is TGTGCCAGCAGCGCAGGGGACGAGCAGTACTTC.

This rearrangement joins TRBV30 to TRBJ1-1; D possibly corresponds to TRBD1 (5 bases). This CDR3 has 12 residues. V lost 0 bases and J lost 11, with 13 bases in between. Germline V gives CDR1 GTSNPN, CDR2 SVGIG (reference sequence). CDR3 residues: CAWSVNRGGAFF. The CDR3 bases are TGTGCCTGGAGTGTAAACCGTGGGGGGGCTTTCTTT.

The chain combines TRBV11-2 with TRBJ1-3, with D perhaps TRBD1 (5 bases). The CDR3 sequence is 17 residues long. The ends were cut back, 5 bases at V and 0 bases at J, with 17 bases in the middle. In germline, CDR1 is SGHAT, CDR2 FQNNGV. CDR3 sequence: CASSLVRDVSSGNTIYF. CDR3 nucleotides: TGTGCCAGCAGCCTCGTGCGGGACGTGAGCTCTGGAAACACCATATATTTT. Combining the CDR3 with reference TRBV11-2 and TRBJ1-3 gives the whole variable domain EAGVAQSPRYKIIEKRQSVAFWCNPISGHATLYWYQQILGQGPKLLIQFQNNGVVDDSQLPKDRFSAERLKGVDSTLKIQPAKLEDSAVYLCASSLVRDVSSGNTIYFGEGSWLTVV.

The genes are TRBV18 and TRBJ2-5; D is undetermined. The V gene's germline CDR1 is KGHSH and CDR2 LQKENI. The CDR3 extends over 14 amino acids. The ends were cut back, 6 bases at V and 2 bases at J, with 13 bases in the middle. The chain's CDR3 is CASSPRSSQETQYF. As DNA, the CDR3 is TGTGCCAGCTCGCCCCGTAGCTCACAAGAGACCCAGTACTTC.

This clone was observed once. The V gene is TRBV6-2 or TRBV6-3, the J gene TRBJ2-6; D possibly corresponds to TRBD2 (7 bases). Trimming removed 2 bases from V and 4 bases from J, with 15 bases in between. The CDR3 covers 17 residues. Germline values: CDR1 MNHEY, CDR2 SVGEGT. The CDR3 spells CASSYPGEGLGANVLTF. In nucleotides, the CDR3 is TGTGCCAGCAGTTACCCAGGGGAGGGCCTCGGGGCCAACGTCCTGACTTTC.

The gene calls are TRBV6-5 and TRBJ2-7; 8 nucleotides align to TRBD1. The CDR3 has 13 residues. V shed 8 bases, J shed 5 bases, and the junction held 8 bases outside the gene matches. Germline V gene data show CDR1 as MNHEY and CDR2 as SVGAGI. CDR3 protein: CASSVQGVDEQYF. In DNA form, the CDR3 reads TGTGCCAGCTCTGTACAGGGGGTCGACGAGCAGTACTTC.

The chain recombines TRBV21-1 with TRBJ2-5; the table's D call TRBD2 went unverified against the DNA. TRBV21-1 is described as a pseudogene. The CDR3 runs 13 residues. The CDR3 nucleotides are TGTGCCAGCAGGCCGTCGGCGGAAGAGACCCAGTACTTC. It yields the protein CASRPSAEETQYF.

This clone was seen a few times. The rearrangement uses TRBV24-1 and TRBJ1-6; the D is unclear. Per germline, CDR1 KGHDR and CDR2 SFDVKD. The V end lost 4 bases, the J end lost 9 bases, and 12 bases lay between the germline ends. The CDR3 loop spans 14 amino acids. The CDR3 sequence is CATSEGYRGSPLHF. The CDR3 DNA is TGTGCCACCAGTGAAGGGTATCGGGGTTCACCCCTCCACTTT.

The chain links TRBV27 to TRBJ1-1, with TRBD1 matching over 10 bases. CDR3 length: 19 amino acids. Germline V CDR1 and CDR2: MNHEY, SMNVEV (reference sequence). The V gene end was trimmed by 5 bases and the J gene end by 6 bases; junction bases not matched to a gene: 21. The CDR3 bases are TGTGCCAGCAGTAGAGGACAGGGGGATGGAAGGGGAACTCACTCTGAAGCTTTCTTT. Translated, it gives CASSRGQGDGRGTHSEAFF.

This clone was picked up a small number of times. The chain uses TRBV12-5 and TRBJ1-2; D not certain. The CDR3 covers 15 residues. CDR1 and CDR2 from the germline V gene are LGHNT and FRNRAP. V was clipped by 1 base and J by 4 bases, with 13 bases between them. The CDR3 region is CASGLATPGFYGYTF. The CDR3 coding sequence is TGTGCTAGTGGTTTGGCAACCCCCGGGTTCTATGGCTACACCTTC.

CDR3 sequence: CASSPETRYEQYF. In DNA form, the CDR3 reads TGTGCCAGCAGTCCTGAGACCAGGTACGAGCAGTACTTC. The chain recombines TRBV12-3 or TRBV12-4 with TRBJ2-7; no firm D call. Trimming pared 5 bases from V and 4 bases from J, leaving 12 bases between. The CDR3 sequence is 13 residues long.

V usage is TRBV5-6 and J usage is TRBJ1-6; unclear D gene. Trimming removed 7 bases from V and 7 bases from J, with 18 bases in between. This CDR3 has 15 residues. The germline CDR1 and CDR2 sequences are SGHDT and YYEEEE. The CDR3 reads CASREGGRPNSPLHF. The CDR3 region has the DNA TGTGCCAGCCGGGAGGGAGGGCGGCCAAATTCACCCCTCCACTTT.

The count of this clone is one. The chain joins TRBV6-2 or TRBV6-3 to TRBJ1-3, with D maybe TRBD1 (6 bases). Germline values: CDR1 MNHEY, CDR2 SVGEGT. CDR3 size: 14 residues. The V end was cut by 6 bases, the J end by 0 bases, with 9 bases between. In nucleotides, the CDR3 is TGTGCCAGCAGCTCGGGACACTCTGGAAACACCATATATTTT. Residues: CASSSGHSGNTIYF.

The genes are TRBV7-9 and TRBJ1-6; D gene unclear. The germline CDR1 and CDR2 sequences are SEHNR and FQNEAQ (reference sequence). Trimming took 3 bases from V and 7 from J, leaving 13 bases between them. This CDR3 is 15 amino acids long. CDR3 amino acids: CASSFPQVENSPLHF. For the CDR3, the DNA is TGTGCCAGCAGCTTTCCGCAGGTCGAGAATTCACCCCTCCACTTT.